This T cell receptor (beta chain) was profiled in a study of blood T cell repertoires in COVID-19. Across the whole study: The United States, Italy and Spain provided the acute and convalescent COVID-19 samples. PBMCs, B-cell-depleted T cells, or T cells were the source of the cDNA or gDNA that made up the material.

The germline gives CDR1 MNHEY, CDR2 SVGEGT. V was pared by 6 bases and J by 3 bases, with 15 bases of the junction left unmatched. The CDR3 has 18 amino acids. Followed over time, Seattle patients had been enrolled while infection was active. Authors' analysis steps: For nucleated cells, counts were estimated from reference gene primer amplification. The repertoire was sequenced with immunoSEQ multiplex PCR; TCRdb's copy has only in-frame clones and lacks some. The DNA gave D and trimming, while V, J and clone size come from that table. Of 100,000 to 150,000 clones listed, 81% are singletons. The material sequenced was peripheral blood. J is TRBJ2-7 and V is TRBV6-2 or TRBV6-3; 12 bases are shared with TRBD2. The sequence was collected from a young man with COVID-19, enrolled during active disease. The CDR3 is CASSRFGLAGGPSYEQYF. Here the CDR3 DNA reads TGTGCCAGCAGCCGGTTTGGGCTAGCGGGAGGGCCTAGCTACGAGCAGTACTTC.